This is a list of T cell receptor beta chains from one sample in a study of cytomegalovirus exposure and HLA in healthy donors. The method was immunoSEQ multiplex PCR; TCRdb's version includes in-frame clones alone and lacks a portion of them. The sample lists about 83,000 clones, about 78% occurring once. The specimen was PBMCs. These receptors all stem from a man aged 18 to 29 in good health and CMV-seropositive. CDR3s include the opening cysteine and the closing phenylalanine or tryptophan. A D gene is named only where the DNA matches it firmly. A row's size may be missing; if present it is once, few, many or a size class.

d_call j_call cdr3_length v_call clone_size cdr3_nt cdr3_aa
. TRBJ1-2 13 TRBV5-1 . TGCGCCAGCAGCTTGGACAGAGATTATGGCTACACCTTC CASSLDRDYGYTF
TRBD2 TRBJ2-7 15 TRBV18 . TGTGCCAGCTCACGGACTCTAGCGGCACTCTACGAGCAGTACTTC CASSRTLAALYEQYF
TRBD2 TRBJ2-1 17 TRBV4-2 . TGTGCCAGCAGCCAAGAAAGGGGGCTAGCGGGAGTCAATGAGCAGTTCTTC CASSQERGLAGVNEQFF
. TRBJ2-7 16 TRBV9 . TGTGCCAGCAGCGCGGTTGACAGCAGACCCTCCTACGAGCAGTACTTC CASSAVDSRPSYEQYF
. TRBJ1-1 14 TRBV27 . TGTGCCAGCAGTTTTAACAGCCTGAACACTGAAGCTTTCTTT CASSFNSLNTEAFF
. TRBJ1-1 14 TRBV6-1 few TGTGCCAGCACTTCGATCCAGGGAGGCACTGAAGCTTTCTTT CASTSIQGGTEAFF
TRBD2 TRBJ2-5 16 TRBV7-3 . TGTGCCAGCAGCTCTACTAGCGGGAGTGCGGGAGAGACCCAGTACTTC CASSSTSGSAGETQYF
TRBD2 TRBJ2-3 17 TRBV5-1 . TGCGCCAGCAGCGTGACTAGCGGGAGTTGGAAAACAGATACGCAGTATTTT CASSVTSGSWKTDTQYF
. TRBJ2-2 16 TRBV29-1 . TGCAGCGTCCCTAAGTGGGCTAGCCATTCCACCGGGGAGCTGTTTTTT CSVPKWASHSTGELFF
TRBD1 TRBJ2-7 13 TRBV29-1 . TGCAGCGTGATGACAGGGCAAACCTACGAGCAGTACTTC CSVMTGQTYEQYF
. TRBJ1-1 12 TRBV9 . TGTGCCAGCAGAGGGGTGAACACTGAAGCTTTCTTT CASRGVNTEAFF
. TRBJ2-5 15 TRBV14 few TGTGCCAGCAGCCAGTGGCTAGGAGCACAAGAGACCCAGTACTTC CASSQWLGAQETQYF
TRBD1 TRBJ2-7 14 TRBV9 . TGTGCCAGCAGCGAGGGACAGGGGGCCTACGAGCAGTACTTC CASSEGQGAYEQYF
. TRBJ1-2 14 TRBV25-1 . TGTGCCAGTAGTGCAGGTCCTCGAAACTATGGCTACACCTTC CASSAGPRNYGYTF
TRBD1 TRBJ2-2 14 TRBV11-3 once TGTGCCAGCAGCTCCTACAGGGGTTCCGGGGAGCTGTTTTTT CASSSYRGSGELFF
TRBD1 TRBJ1-2 12 TRBV29-1 . TGCAGCGCTGGACAGGACAGGGATGGCTACACCTTC CSAGQDRDGYTF
TRBD2 TRBJ2-2 16 TRBV4-1 . TGCGCCAGCAGCCAAATGCTAGCGGGATTGGCCGGGGAGCTGTTTTTT CASSQMLAGLAGELFF
TRBD2 TRBJ2-2 14 TRBV28 once TGTGCCAGCAATCCCCCGGGGGGGGCCGGGGAGCTGTTTTTT CASNPPGGAGELFF
. TRBJ2-1 16 TRBV2 . TGTGCCAGCAGTGAATTTTTAGGGGGATCCTACAATGAGCAGTTCTTC CASSEFLGGSYNEQFF
. TRBJ1-4 14 TRBV25-1 once TGTGCCAGCAGTGAATCGTCGGGTGGCGAAAAACTGTTTTTT CASSESSGGEKLFF
. TRBJ2-3 13 TRBV28 . TGTGCCACATCCTTCGGAGGTACAGATACGCAGTATTTT CATSFGGTDTQYF
. TRBJ2-1 15 TRBV5-1 . TGCGCCAGCAGCATCCGGGACTGGTCGTTTCGTGAGCAGTTCTTC CASSIRDWSFREQFF
TRBD2 TRBJ2-1 16 TRBV5-4 . TGTGCCAGCAGCTTCGGTGCTCTAGCGGGAGCCAATGAGCAGTTCTTC CASSFGALAGANEQFF
TRBD1 TRBJ1-1 14 TRBV2 . TGTGCCAGCAGAACAGGGGGCGTGCTCACTGAAGCTTTCTTT CASRTGGVLTEAFF
TRBD2 TRBJ2-3 16 TRBV19 . TGTGCCAGTAGTATCCCTAGCGGAGGTCTCACAGATACGCAGTATTTT CASSIPSGGLTDTQYF
TRBD1 TRBJ2-3 14 TRBV5-1 . TGCGCCAGCACACAAAGACAGGGGACAGATACGCAGTATTTT CASTQRQGTDTQYF
. TRBJ2-1 12 TRBV27 . TGTGCCAGCAGAAGACTCAACAATGAGCAGTTCTTC CASRRLNNEQFF
TRBD2 TRBJ2-3 15 TRBV28 . TGTGCCAGCAGGGGGACTAGCGGGGAGACAGATACGCAGTATTTT CASRGTSGETDTQYF
TRBD1 TRBJ1-2 15 TRBV6-5 few TGTGCCAGCAGTTACGGGACAGGGATGAACTATGGCTACACCTTC CASSYGTGMNYGYTF
TRBD1 TRBJ2-5 13 TRBV29-1 . TGCAGCGTTCTCCAGGGGGATGGAGAGACCCAGTACTTC CSVLQGDGETQYF
. TRBJ2-7 15 TRBV28 . TGTGCCAGCAGCCCACCCCTGCAGGGTTCCTACGAGCAGTACTTC CASSPPLQGSYEQYF
TRBD2 TRBJ2-7 17 TRBV4-1 . TGCGCCAGCAGCAAGGGACTAGCGGGAGGGCCTATCAACGAGCAGTACTTC CASSKGLAGGPINEQYF
TRBD1 TRBJ2-1 11 TRBV29-1 . TGCAGCGGGGCGCAGGGGGCTGAGCAGTTCTTC CSGAQGAEQFF
. TRBJ1-5 14 TRBV5-6 . TGTGCCAGCAGCTTGTCTGCAGGGGCTCAGCCCCAGCATTTT CASSLSAGAQPQHF
. TRBJ1-4 16 TRBV28 . TGTGCCAGCAGTCCAACGGTCGGAGCCACGAATGAAAAACTGTTTTTT CASSPTVGATNEKLFF
TRBD2 TRBJ2-7 14 TRBV6-6 . TGTGCCAGCAGTCGGACTAGCGGGAGATACGAGCAGTACTTC CASSRTSGRYEQYF
. TRBJ1-1 11 TRBV29-1 . TGCAGCGTTCGCATCCGGTCTGAAGCTTTCTTT CSVRIRSEAFF
TRBD1 TRBJ1-2 13 TRBV6-5 . TGTGCCAGCACACGAACAGGGGGTAATGGCTACACCTTC CASTRTGGNGYTF
. TRBJ2-1 14 TRBV11-3 . TGTGCCAGCAGCTTCGGCGGGATATATGGTGAGCAGTTCTTC CASSFGGIYGEQFF
. TRBJ2-5 17 TRBV7-9 . TGTGCCAGCAGCTCACAGCCCTCGGCGGGGAGAAGGGAGACCCAGTACTTC CASSSQPSAGRRETQYF
. TRBJ2-3 11 TRBV29-1 . TGCAGCGTCCGGAAGGGGGATACGCAGTATTTT CSVRKGDTQYF
TRBD1 TRBJ1-5 16 TRBV4-1 . TGCGCCAGCAGCCAGCAAGGACAGGGCATAGATCAGCCCCAGCATTTT CASSQQGQGIDQPQHF
TRBD1 TRBJ2-7 14 TRBV7-8 . TGTGCCAGCAGCTCCCGGGGACAGGCCTACGAGCAGTACTTC CASSSRGQAYEQYF
. TRBJ1-2 14 TRBV28 . TGTGCCAGCAGTAGATCCCCGACAGCCTATGGCTACACCTTC CASSRSPTAYGYTF
TRBD2 TRBJ2-7 15 TRBV6-1 . TGTGCCAGCAGTGAGCCGGGACTAGCGGGACAAGAGCAGTACTTC CASSEPGLAGQEQYF
. TRBJ2-7 10 TRBV20-1 . TGCAGTGCTGGCCATCACATGCAGTACTTC CSAGHHMQYF
. TRBJ1-5 17 TRBV4-1 . TGCGCCAGCAGCCCAAGGGTCGGGGGTTTAAGCAATCAGCCCCAGCATTTT CASSPRVGGLSNQPQHF
TRBD2 TRBJ2-2 19 TRBV10-1 . TGCGCCAGCAGTGAGCGGCTAGCGGGAGGGCCGATGAGTTCCGGGGAGCTGTTTTTT CASSERLAGGPMSSGELFF
. TRBJ1-2 15 TRBV7-8 . TGTGCCAGCAGCTTAGGGACAGTAGCTAACTATGGCTACACCTTC CASSLGTVANYGYTF